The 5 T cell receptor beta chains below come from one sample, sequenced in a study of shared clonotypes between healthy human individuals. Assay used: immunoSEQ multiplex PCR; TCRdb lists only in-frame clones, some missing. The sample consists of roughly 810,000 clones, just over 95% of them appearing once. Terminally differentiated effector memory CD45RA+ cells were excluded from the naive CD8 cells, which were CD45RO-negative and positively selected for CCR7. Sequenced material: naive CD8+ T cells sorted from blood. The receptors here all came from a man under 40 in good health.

CDR3 amino acids: CASSQEIYEQFF. The CDR3 bases are TGTGCCAGCAGCCAGGAAATATATGAGCAGTTCTTC. The V call is TRBV13, the J call TRBJ2-1; no clear D gene. V lost 5 bases and J lost 8, with 10 bases in between. The CDR3 has 12 residues. CDR1 is PRHDT, CDR2 FYEKMQ, per germline (reference sequence).

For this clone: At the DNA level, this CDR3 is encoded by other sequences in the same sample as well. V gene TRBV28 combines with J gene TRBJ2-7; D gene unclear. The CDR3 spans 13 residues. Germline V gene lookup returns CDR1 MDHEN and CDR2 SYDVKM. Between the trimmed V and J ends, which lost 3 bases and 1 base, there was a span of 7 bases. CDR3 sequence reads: CASSLGSSYEQYF. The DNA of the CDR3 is TGTGCCAGCAGTTTGGGGTCGTCCTACGAGCAGTACTTC.

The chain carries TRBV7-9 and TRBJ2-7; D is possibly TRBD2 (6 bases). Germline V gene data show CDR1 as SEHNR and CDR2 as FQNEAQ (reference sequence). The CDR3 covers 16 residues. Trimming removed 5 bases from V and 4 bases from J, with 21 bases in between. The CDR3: CASSVVPINGGYEQYF. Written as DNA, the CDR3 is TGTGCCAGCAGCGTAGTACCGATTAATGGGGGGTACGAGCAGTACTTC.

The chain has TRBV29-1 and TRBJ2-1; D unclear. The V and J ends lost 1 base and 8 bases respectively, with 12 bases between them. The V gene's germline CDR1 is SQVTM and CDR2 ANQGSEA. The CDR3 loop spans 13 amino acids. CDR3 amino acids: CSVEGLLIDEQFF. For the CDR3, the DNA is TGCAGCGTTGAAGGCCTGCTTATTGATGAGCAGTTCTTC.

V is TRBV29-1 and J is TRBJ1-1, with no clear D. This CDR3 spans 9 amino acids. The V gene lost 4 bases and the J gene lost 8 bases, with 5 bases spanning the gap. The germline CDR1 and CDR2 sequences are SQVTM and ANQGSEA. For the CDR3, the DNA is TGCAGCGTTGGAGTGGAAGCTTTCTTT. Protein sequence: CSVGVEAFF.